The 21 T cell receptor beta chains below were found in one sample sequenced in a study of T cell repertoires in cytomegalovirus infection. Antigen specificity for these receptors is unknown. MiXCR, applied by TCRdb to the reads, yields one record per CDR3 protein. This table holds approximately 350,000 distinct CDR3 sequences, roughly 34% found once. The sample consisted of cultured PBMCs, taken from culture after CMV antigen stimulation. These receptors came from a human donor in good health (CMV status not recorded). Some clones in this sample may be carry-over from other donors' samples.

A few counts support this clonotype. The chain joins TRBV10-3 to TRBJ2-2; 13 bases match TRBD2. V dropped 4 bases and J dropped 4; count of bases not matched to a gene: 3. CDR1 and CDR2 (germline): ENHRY, SYGVKD. The length of the CDR3 is 16 residues. DNA of the CDR3: TGTGCCATCAGTGGGGGACTAGCGGGACCCACCGGGGAGCTGTTTTTT. It is translated as CAISGGLAGPTGELFF.

This chain joins TRBV27 and TRBJ1-5; no clear D. Between the trimmed V and J ends, which lost 2 bases and 3 bases, there was a span of 5 bases. CDR3 size: 13 residues. The germline CDR1 and CDR2 sequences are MNHEY and SMNVEV (reference sequence). The DNA for the CDR3 is TGTGCCAGCAGTTTACTCCCCAATCAGCCCCAGCATTTT. Protein product: CASSLLPNQPQHF.

This clonotype was seen a few times. The chain joins TRBV7-2 to TRBJ2-7, with 7 bases aligning to TRBD1. The CDR3 has 14 amino acids. CDR1 is SGHTA, CDR2 FQGNSA, per germline. The V gene end was trimmed by 0 bases and the J gene end by 2 bases; junction bases not matched to a gene: 1. CDR3 nucleotide sequence: TGTGCCAGCAGCTTAGCAACAGGGGCCTACGAGCAGTACTTC. It codes for CASSLATGAYEQYF.

The rearrangement links TRBV29-1 to TRBJ2-1; 7 bases are a match to TRBD2. J gave up 8 bases and V 0 bases, and 10 bases lay outside the gene matches. The length of the CDR3 is 15 residues. CDR1 SQVTM and CDR2 ANQGSEA come from the germline V gene. For the CDR3, the DNA is TGCAGCGTTGAAGACACCGGGAGGCCTGTCCATGAGCAGTTCTTC. Amino acid sequence: CSVEDTGRPVHEQFF.

This clonotype was seen repeatedly, ten times or more. The CDR3 is CASSLIGGRITGELFF. The CDR3 DNA reads TGTGCCAGCAGCTTAATTGGCGGGCGGATCACCGGGGAGCTGTTTTTT. The rearrangement uses TRBV7-9 and TRBJ2-2, with a possible D match to TRBD2 (5 bases). Trimming took off 2 bases at V and 4 bases at J, with 14 bases between the two ends. CDR3 length: 16 residues. Germline values: CDR1 SEHNR, CDR2 FQNEAQ (reference sequence).

The table lists this clonotype with a few counts. The genes are TRBV20-1 and TRBJ2-3; D is unclear. CDR1 and CDR2 from the germline V gene are DFQATT and SNEGSKA (reference sequence). Trimming took 3 bases from V and 3 from J, leaving 1 base between them. This CDR3 is built from 10 residues. The CDR3 reads CSASTDTQYF. The DNA for the CDR3 is TGCAGTGCTAGTACAGATACGCAGTATTTT.

This clonotype came up many times. This chain links TRBV7-2 with TRBJ2-1; 10 bases match TRBD2. V lost 4 bases, J lost 5 bases, and 5 bases stayed unmatched. This CDR3 is built from 15 residues. Germline lookup yields CDR1 SGHTA and CDR2 FQGNSA. The CDR3 nucleotides read TGTGCCAGCAGCTATTGGCTAGCGGGAGACAATGAGCAGTTCTTC. Translation gives CASSYWLAGDNEQFF.

This rearrangement joins TRBV6-5 to TRBJ1-2; 10 bases are a match to TRBD1. The CDR3 extends over 17 amino acids. Germline assignment: CDR1 MNHEY and CDR2 SVGAGI. Losses at the gene ends were 0 bases for V and 0 bases for J; bases not matched to a gene: 4. The CDR3 reads CASSYSRQGATNYGYTF. Written as DNA, the CDR3 is TGTGCCAGCAGTTACTCCCGACAGGGGGCTACTAACTATGGCTACACCTTC.

The chain is built from TRBV27 and TRBJ2-5; 10 bases align to TRBD2. The trim removed 6 bases at V and 2 bases at J, leaving 15 bases unmatched. CDR1 is MNHEY and CDR2 is SMNVEV in the germline V gene (reference sequence). The CDR3 contains 18 residues. This CDR3 is CASSGSAGGGKFQETQYF. The DNA of the CDR3 is TGTGCCAGCAGCGGTTCAGCGGGAGGGGGAAAATTTCAAGAGACCCAGTACTTC.

This clonotype was counted many times. V is TRBV7-2 and J is TRBJ2-6; 9 nucleotides align to TRBD1. The CDR3 spans 18 residues. CDR1 SGHTA and CDR2 FQGNSA come from the germline V gene. With V trimmed by 2 bases and J by 0 bases, 5 bases remained unmatched. DNA for the CDR3: TGTGCCAGCAGCTTACTAGACAGGGGGGTCTCTGGGGCCAACGTCCTGACTTTC. Translating it yields CASSLLDRGVSGANVLTF.

The rearrangement joins TRBV5-1 to TRBJ2-7, with 11 bases fitting TRBD1. V gave up 3 bases and J gave up 3 bases; unmatched junction bases: 5. CDR1 is SGHRS and CDR2 is YFSETQ in the germline V gene. The CDR3 has 15 residues. CDR3 DNA sequence: TGCGCCAGCAGCTGGGGTGGGACAGGGGGCTACGAGCAGTACGTC. Amino acids: CASSWGGTGGYEQYV.

This clonotype was recorded a few times. V is TRBV4-1 and J is TRBJ1-5; perhaps TRBD1 as D (5 bases). The length of the CDR3 is 16 residues. Per the germline V gene, CDR1 is MGHRA and CDR2 is YSYEKL. The V end lost 0 bases, the J end lost 6 bases, and 15 bases lay between the germline ends. This CDR3 reads CASSQEVGQGIQPQHF. The CDR3 DNA reads as TGCGCCAGCAGCCAAGAGGTGGGGCAGGGAATTCAGCCCCAGCATTTT.

This clonotype was recorded a few times. The gene calls are TRBV7-2 and TRBJ2-7, with D possibly being TRBD1 or TRBD2 (6 bases each). CDR1 and CDR2 from the germline V gene are SGHTA and FQGNSA. V was cut by 4 bases and J by 2 bases, with 9 bases left in between. The CDR3 totals 13 residues. CDR3 nucleotide sequence: TGTGCCAGCAGCTGGGGGGCCACCTACGAGCAGTACTTC. It specifies CASSWGATYEQYF.

This clonotype was counted only a few times. The chain links TRBV4-1 to TRBJ1-5, with no clear D. From germline, CDR1 is MGHRA and CDR2 YSYEKL. The V end lost 1 base, the J end lost 6 bases, and 10 bases lay between the germline ends. This CDR3 comprises 14 residues. CDR3 DNA sequence: TGCGCCAGCAGCCAAGGGGCCCGAAGTCAGCCCCAGCATTTT. It codes for CASSQGARSQPQHF.

The chain recombines TRBV9 with TRBJ1-2, with unresolved D. In germline, CDR1 is SGDLS, CDR2 YYNGEE. The CDR3 loop spans 15 amino acids. V lost 0 bases, J lost 8 bases, and 17 bases lay in between. The CDR3 is CASSVGGGWIGGYTF. For the CDR3, the DNA is TGTGCCAGCAGCGTAGGAGGAGGGTGGATTGGCGGCTACACCTTC.

J is TRBJ2-1 and V is TRBV7-2, with 11 bases lining up with TRBD2. The CDR3 is made up of 13 amino acids. V trimming: 5 bases; J trimming: 15 bases; junction bases outside the gene matches: 9. Germline assignment: CDR1 SGHTA and CDR2 FQGNSA. The CDR3 here is CASSQTLAGGPFF. The CDR3 DNA sequence: TGTGCCAGCAGCCAGACGTTAGCGGGAGGGCCGTTCTTC.

The table lists this clonotype with a few counts. The V call is TRBV19, the J call TRBJ1-5; D not resolved. The CDR3 length is 12 residues. CDR1 and CDR2 (germline): LNHDA, SQIVND (reference sequence). V lost 6 bases to trimming and J lost 4 bases, with 7 bases between them. The CDR3 DNA reads as TGTGCCAGTAGGGACCCAAATCAGCCCCAGCATTTT. Translation gives CASRDPNQPQHF.

This chain joins TRBV7-2 and TRBJ2-1; D not resolved. Trimming left V 3 bases short and J 6 bases short, with 9 bases between. The CDR3 contains 13 residues. CDR1 is SGHTA and CDR2 is FQGNSA in the germline V gene. DNA for the CDR3: TGTGCCAGCAGCTTCGAATTGAGCAATGAGCAGTTCTTC. Its translation is CASSFELSNEQFF.

This clonotype was seen only a few times. This rearrangement joins TRBV30 to TRBJ1-1, with D tentatively TRBD1 (5 bases). V lost 8 bases and J lost 6, with 13 bases in between. The germline V gene encodes CDR1 GTSNPN and CDR2 SVGIG (reference sequence). The CDR3 totals 11 residues. This CDR3 reads CARQTSAEAFF. In DNA, the CDR3 is TGTGCCAGACAGACGTCTGCTGAAGCTTTCTTT.

The genes are TRBV7-6 and TRBJ1-3; tentative D call: TRBD1 (5 bases). This CDR3 is 18 amino acids long. Germline loops: CDR1 SGHVS, CDR2 FNYEAQ. The germline V and J ends were trimmed by 7 bases and 0 bases, with 22 bases remaining between them. CDR3 nucleotide sequence: TGTGCCAGCACCCAAGTCCCTCCCCAGGGAGACTCTGGAAACACCATATATTTT. It is translated as CASTQVPPQGDSGNTIYF. Full variable domain (missing parts from reference TRBV7-6 and TRBJ1-3): GAGVSQSPRYKVTKRGQDVALRCDPISGHVSLYWYRQALGQGPEFLTYFNYEAQQDKSGLPNDRFSAERPEGSISTLTIQRTEQRDSAMYRCASTQVPPQGDSGNTIYFGEGSWLTVV.

The chain carries TRBV12-3 or TRBV12-4 and TRBJ1-5; no clear D. V was shortened by 5 bases and J by 4 bases, with 18 bases between the two germline ends. The CDR3 runs 16 residues. The CDR3 is CASSLGAGLGNQPQHF. In DNA, the CDR3 is TGTGCCAGCAGTCTGGGAGCGGGCTTAGGGAATCAGCCCCAGCATTTT.